Below, 7 T cell receptor beta chains from the same sample are listed, as sequenced in a study of regulatory T cells in long-lasting Graves disease. According to the study, TCR beta libraries were built with iRepertoire HTBI primers and CDR3-region Arm-PCR. Each CDR3 protein gets one entry after TCRdb re-called the multiplex PCR reads with MiXCR. Of over 500,000 distinct CDR3 sequences in the sample, 15% to 20% are singletons; the top ten hold more than 10%. Noted time point: newly diagnosed GD, antithyroid drugs for less than 3 months. TCR sequences were obtained from RNA taken from PBMCs. These data were also reused for a study on T cells in Graves' hyperthyroidism and ophthalmopathy.

Sequences were derived from peripheral blood mononuclear cells (PBMCs), sampled at new diagnosis, from a patient treated with antithyroid drugs. Source of these receptors: a man between 18 and 29 years old with Graves disease.

This clonotype has only a few counts. This rearrangement joins TRBV30 to TRBJ1-4; the match to TRBD1 covers 10 bases. The CDR3 extends over 16 amino acids. With V trimmed by 2 bases and J by 8 bases, 11 bases remained unmatched. Germline CDR1 GTSNPN, CDR2 SVGIG (reference sequence). Here the CDR3 DNA reads TGTGCCTGGAGTTTGCGACAGGGGGCCTTTGTAGAAAAACTGTTTTTT. This sequence encodes CAWSLRQGAFVEKLFF.

This clonotype was counted ten times or more. The genes are TRBV11-3 and TRBJ2-3, with D possibly matching TRBD2 (6 bases). Between the trimmed V and J ends, which lost 0 bases and 1 base, there was a span of 8 bases. Germline CDR1 is SGHNT and CDR2 is YENEEA. This CDR3 has 15 residues. Here the CDR3 reads CASSLDGGGTDTQYF. Here the CDR3 DNA reads TGTGCCAGCAGCTTAGATGGAGGGGGCACAGATACGCAGTATTTT.

This chain uses TRBV28 with TRBJ1-1; D is unclear. The CDR3 loop spans 14 amino acids. Between the trimmed V and J ends, which lost 1 base and 3 bases, there was a span of 9 bases. From germline, CDR1 is MDHEN and CDR2 SYDVKM. CDR3 residues: CASSLFRMDTEAFF. The CDR3 DNA reads TGTGCCAGCAGTTTATTTCGCATGGACACTGAAGCTTTCTTT.

This clonotype came up many times. The chain uses TRBV12-3 or TRBV12-4 and TRBJ1-1; D perhaps matches TRBD1 (6 bases). There are 13 residues in the CDR3. Trimming removed 7 bases from V and 7 bases from J, with 16 bases in between. The CDR3 DNA sequence: TGTGCCAGCATACCGGGGGGCGAAGGTGAAGCTTTCTTT. Its translation is CASIPGGEGEAFF.

This clonotype has a count of ten or more. V and J are TRBV30 and TRBJ2-7; weak D call: TRBD1 (6 bases). V was cut by 0 bases and J by 3 bases, with 15 bases left in between. Germline-derived CDR1 and CDR2 are GTSNPN and SVGIG (reference sequence). The CDR3 contains 15 residues. CDR3 region: CAWSVQDRLYYEQYF. The CDR3 DNA sequence: TGTGCCTGGAGTGTACAGGACAGATTATACTACGAGCAGTACTTC.

The V and J genes are TRBV19 and TRBJ1-2; D is perhaps TRBD1 (6 bases). The germline V and J ends were trimmed by 4 bases and 0 bases, with 15 bases remaining between them. Germline values: CDR1 LNHDA, CDR2 SQIVND (reference sequence). The CDR3 spans 16 residues. DNA of the CDR3: TGTGCCAGTAGTACGATCGGGACACGAACTAACTATGGCTACACCTTC. This sequence encodes CASSTIGTRTNYGYTF.

The genes are TRBV10-2 and TRBJ1-1; possibly TRBD1 for D (5 bases). This CDR3 comprises 13 residues. Trimming shortened V by 10 bases and J by 6 bases, and 18 bases separated the two germline ends. The germline CDR1 and CDR2 sequences are WSHSY and SAAADI. The chain's CDR3 is CAITSARDAEAFF. The CDR3 region has the DNA TGCGCCATTACCTCAGCCCGGGACGCTGAAGCTTTCTTT.